This TCR beta chain is from a study of long-term antiretroviral therapy in people with HIV. The CDR3 sequence is 18 residues long. CDR1 and CDR2 from the germline V gene are MGHRA and YSYEKL. V gave up 0 bases and J gave up 0 bases; unmatched junction bases: 6. Investigators performed immunoSEQ version v3.0 at survey level. Generated by immunoSEQ multiplex PCR, the TCRdb table keeps only in-frame clones and is missing some. The repertoire consists of about 23,000 clones, with more than 65% occurring once and the leading ten covering approximately 5%. This clonotype was sampled from a man between 50 and 59 years old with HIV. The chain recombines TRBV4-1 with TRBJ2-5; 11 bases are a match to TRBD1. The input for sequencing was unsorted PBMCs, taken 0.3 years after starting antiretroviral therapy. The DNA for the CDR3 is TGCGCCAGCAGCCAAGACCCCCGGGACAGGGGGAACCAAGAGACCCAGTACTTC. Its protein product is CASSQDPRDRGNQETQYF.